The 31 T cell receptor beta chains presented below share a single source sample, sequenced in a study of response to subunit inactivated influenza vaccine. TCRdb re-called the RT-PCR reads through MiXCR, storing one row per CDR3 protein. The sample holds fewer than 800,000 distinct CDR3 sequences, less than 20% seen once. Sequencing used PBMCs from blood, obtained 12 days after vaccination. Receptors were obtained from a man aged 50 to 59 who received an inactivated influenza vaccine.

This clonotype was seen only a few times. V and J are TRBV28 and TRBJ2-2; D could derive from TRBD1 or TRBD2 (5 bases each). Germline V gives CDR1 MDHEN, CDR2 SYDVKM. V shed 5 bases and J shed 2 bases, with 21 bases lying between them. The CDR3 length is 18 residues. CDR3 DNA sequence: TGTGCCAGCAGTCCCAATCCGGGGCAGCTGCTTAACACCGGGGAGCTGTTTTTT. As protein: CASSPNPGQLLNTGELFF.

This clonotype has only a few counts. The V call is TRBV20-1, the J call TRBJ1-6; D may be TRBD1 (6 bases). V was shortened by 6 bases and J by 6 bases, with 12 bases between the two germline ends. The CDR3 contains 13 residues. Germline CDR1 reads DFQATT; CDR2 reads SNEGSKA (reference sequence). CDR3: CSADRGANSPLHF. In DNA form, the CDR3 reads TGCAGTGCAGACCGGGGGGCTAATTCACCCCTCCACTTT.

This clonotype turned up a few times. The gene calls are TRBV7-9 and TRBJ1-1; D is ambiguous. The length of the CDR3 is 14 residues. Trimming took off 5 bases at V and 5 bases at J, with 15 bases between the two ends. Germline V gives CDR1 SEHNR, CDR2 FQNEAQ (reference sequence). CDR3 protein: CASSPHQLGTEAFF. CDR3 sequence (DNA): TGTGCCAGCAGCCCACACCAACTGGGGACTGAAGCTTTCTTT.

This clonotype is a singleton in its sample. The chain joins TRBV21-1 to TRBJ2-3; TRBD1 is the table's D call and was not checked against the DNA. TRBV21-1 is a recognized pseudogene. CDR3 size: 14 residues. CDR3 in DNA: TGTGCCAGCACCCTGACAAAAAGCACAGATACGCAGTATTTT. Its protein product is CASTLTKSTDTQYF.

The chain employs TRBV4-2 and TRBJ2-3; D is perhaps TRBD1 (6 bases). There are 16 residues in the CDR3. Germline V gives CDR1 LGHNA, CDR2 YNFKEQ. V dropped 0 bases and J dropped 6 bases, with 16 bases sitting between them. The CDR3 DNA is TGTGCCAGCAGCCAAGAGGCCCGAAGGGGGAGCGATACGCAGTATTTT. Encoded protein: CASSQEARRGSDTQYF.

This clonotype was counted a few times. The rearrangement links TRBV25-1 to TRBJ2-3; the match to TRBD2 covers 13 bases. V lost 2 bases, J lost 6 bases, and 2 bases stayed unmatched. This CDR3 region has 15 residues. Germline V CDR1 and CDR2: MGHDK, SYGVNS. CDR3 region: CASSEETSGRDTQYF. Written as DNA, the CDR3 is TGTGCCAGCAGTGAAGAGACTAGCGGGAGGGATACGCAGTATTTT. The full variable domain, its missing parts supplied by reference TRBV25-1 and TRBJ2-3, is EADIYQTPRYLVIGTGKKITLECSQTMGHDKMYWYQQDPGMELHLIHYSYGVNSTEKGDLSSESTVSRIRTEHFPLTLESARPSHTSQYLCASSEETSGRDTQYFGPGTRLTVL.

This clonotype was counted at least ten times. The chain recombines TRBV28 with TRBJ2-3; tentatively, D is TRBD2 (5 bases). The CDR3 length is 17 residues. Trimming stripped 3 bases from V and 0 bases from J, with 16 bases between. Germline CDR1 MDHEN, CDR2 SYDVKM. CDR3 in amino acids: CASSLVGRTHSTDTQYF. In nucleotides, the CDR3 is TGTGCCAGCAGTTTGGTAGGCAGGACTCATAGCACAGATACGCAGTATTTT.

The V and J genes are TRBV6-2 or TRBV6-3 and TRBJ2-7; 7 bases map to TRBD2. J was trimmed by 5 bases and V by 5 bases; bases with no gene match: 12. The CDR3 totals 15 residues. Germline CDR1 reads MNHEY; CDR2 reads SVGEGT. The CDR3 DNA sequence: TGTGCCAGCAGTAGCTTTCGGGACTACACCAACGAGCAGTACTTC. It specifies CASSSFRDYTNEQYF.

The V and J genes are TRBV11-2 and TRBJ2-7, with 9 bases matching TRBD2. With V trimmed by 5 bases and J by 0 bases, 14 bases remained unmatched. The CDR3 length is 18 residues. Germline CDR1 is SGHAT and CDR2 is FQNNGV. Here the CDR3 reads CASSLRSPSGRSSYEQYF. CDR3 nucleotides: TGTGCCAGCAGCCTCCGCTCCCCAAGCGGGAGGTCCTCCTACGAGCAGTACTTC.

This clonotype was detected ten times or more. The chain couples TRBV30 to TRBJ2-7; TRBD2 aligns across 8 bases. This CDR3 has 13 amino acids. The V segment lost 4 bases and the J segment 3 bases; nucleotides outside the gene matches: 5. CDR1 GTSNPN and CDR2 SVGIG come from the germline V gene (reference sequence). CDR3 in amino acids: CAWTSGTSYEQYF. The CDR3, as DNA: TGTGCCTGGACGTCCGGGACTAGCTACGAGCAGTACTTC.

This clonotype was found a few times. J is TRBJ2-3 and V is TRBV9, with a possible D match to TRBD2 (6 bases). The CDR3 has 17 amino acids. Trimming removed 2 bases from V and 0 bases from J, with 16 bases in between. Per germline, CDR1 SGDLS and CDR2 YYNGEE. Written as DNA, the CDR3 is TGTGCCAGCAGCGTTCACCCAAGCGGGCGGAGCACAGATACGCAGTATTTT. This gives the protein CASSVHPSGRSTDTQYF.

A note on this clonotype: The junction departs from germline at one end; a sequencing error may be responsible. The rearrangement joins TRBV12-3 or TRBV12-4 to TRBJ2-2, with D unresolved. CDR3 length: 12 residues. CDR3 DNA sequence: TGTGCCGGCAGCACTGACACCGGGGAGCTGTTTTTT. This codes for CAGSTDTGELFF.

This clonotype has at least ten counts. This chain links TRBV5-1 with TRBJ2-3; 8 nucleotides agree with TRBD1. The CDR3 is 14 residues long. V gave up 4 bases and J gave up 3 bases; unmatched junction bases: 4. CDR1 and CDR2 from the germline V gene are SGHRS and YFSETQ. The CDR3 DNA is TGCGCCAGCAGCCCGGGACAGGAGACAGATACGCAGTATTTT. Encoded protein: CASSPGQETDTQYF.

This chain links TRBV2 with TRBJ2-5; 9 bases match TRBD2. Germline V lookup: CDR1 SNHLY, CDR2 FYNNEI. CDR3 size: 14 residues. Unmatched junction bases numbered 7, after V lost 3 bases and J lost 8 bases. DNA of the CDR3: TGTGCCAGCAGTGATGGGCTAGCGGGAAATACCCAGTACTTC. This encodes CASSDGLAGNTQYF.

This clonotype has just a few counts. The chain combines TRBV20-1 with TRBJ2-1; D is possibly TRBD2 (5 bases). CDR1 and CDR2 from the germline V gene are DFQATT and SNEGSKA (reference sequence). V was clipped by 0 bases and J by 4 bases, with 16 bases between them. CDR3 size: 16 residues. Written as DNA, the CDR3 is TGCAGTGCTAGAGATTCGGGTGCTAGCAGATACAATGAGCAGTTCTTC. Amino acid sequence: CSARDSGASRYNEQFF.

This clonotype appeared a few times. This rearrangement joins TRBV28 to TRBJ1-2; the match to TRBD1 covers 8 bases. Trimming at V came to 5 bases and at J to 1 base, leaving 6 bases not matched to a gene. Germline CDR1 is MDHEN and CDR2 is SYDVKM. This CDR3 region has 15 residues. The CDR3, as DNA: TGTGCCAGCAGTCCGGACAGGGCGGGTAACTATGGCTACACCTTC. As protein: CASSPDRAGNYGYTF.

In its sample, this clonotype was seen a few times. This chain joins TRBV7-2 and TRBJ2-7, with D unresolved. This CDR3 comprises 14 residues. V was shortened by 6 bases and J by 5 bases, with 17 bases between the two germline ends. Germline V lookup: CDR1 SGHTA, CDR2 FQGNSA. CDR3 DNA: TGTGCCAGCAGTTCTCTAGTCCTTGAGCACGAGCAGTACTTC. Amino acids: CASSSLVLEHEQYF.

This clonotype was observed many times. The chain carries TRBV20-1 and TRBJ1-5; no definite D call. There are 13 residues in the CDR3. Deletions cut 6 bases from V and 1 base from J, with 10 bases between. Germline V lookup: CDR1 DFQATT, CDR2 SNEGSKA (reference sequence). In DNA, the CDR3 is TGCAGTGCCGCGACCGACAGCAATCAGCCCCAGCATTTT. Protein product: CSAATDSNQPQHF.

The genes are TRBV25-1 and TRBJ2-2; possible D gene TRBD2, 6 bases. The CDR3 is 16 amino acids. Germline V gives CDR1 MGHDK, CDR2 SYGVNS. Deletions cut 5 bases from V and 5 bases from J, with 18 bases between. CDR3 sequence reads: CASSKPTGVQTGELFF. The DNA of the CDR3 is TGTGCCAGCAGTAAACCTACGGGAGTACAGACCGGGGAGCTGTTTTTT.

The CDR3 reads CASSFGPGRQGALNTEAFF. The CDR3, as DNA: TGTGCCAGCAGTTTCGGCCCCGGCAGACAGGGGGCGCTGAACACTGAAGCTTTCTTT. The chain couples TRBV12-3 or TRBV12-4 to TRBJ1-1; 10 bases map to TRBD1. The CDR3 runs to 19 residues. V shed 3 bases and J 0 bases; nucleotides not matched to a gene: 13.

The gene calls are TRBV12-2 and TRBJ1-6. TRBV12-2 is described as a pseudogene. The CDR3 is 11 residues long. CDR3 amino acids: CASRFNSPLHF. CDR3 bases: TGTGCAAGTCGCTTCAATTCACCCCTCCACTTT.

The chain combines TRBV28 with TRBJ2-2; D remains ambiguous. Per germline, CDR1 MDHEN and CDR2 SYDVKM. The CDR3 extends over 12 amino acids. The V end lost 5 bases, the J end lost 5 bases, and 6 bases lay between the germline ends. In nucleotides, the CDR3 is TGTGCCAGCAGTACCAAAACCGGGGAGCTGTTTTTT. Translation: CASSTKTGELFF. The full variable domain, in which reference TRBV28 and TRBJ2-2 provide the parts outside the CDR3, is DVKVTQSSRYLVKRTGEKVFLECVQDMDHENMFWYRQDPGLGLRLIYFSYDVKMKEKGDIPEGYSVSREKKERFSLILESASTNQTSMYLCASSTKTGELFFGEGSRLTVL.

This clonotype was detected a few times. This chain joins TRBV12-3 or TRBV12-4 and TRBJ2-1; 7 nucleotides line up with TRBD2. The J segment lost 4 bases and the V segment lost 6 bases, leaving 9 bases of the junction unmatched. The CDR3 has 15 residues. In nucleotides, the CDR3 is TGTGCCAGCAGCTTACTTAGCGGGCCTTACAATGAGCAGTTCTTC. Residues: CASSLLSGPYNEQFF.

This clonotype was seen repeatedly, ten times or more. The chain joins TRBV29-1 to TRBJ2-2; 8 bases match TRBD1. CDR1 is SQVTM, CDR2 ANQGSEA, per germline. Trimming took 6 bases from V and 4 from J; bases not matched to a gene: 1. The CDR3 is 12 residues long. CDR3 region: CSVTGGTGELFF. CDR3 bases: TGCAGCGTCACAGGGGGCACCGGGGAGCTGTTTTTT.

This clonotype showed up many times. The V gene is TRBV6-2 or TRBV6-3, the J gene TRBJ2-7; the D gene is possibly TRBD2 (6 bases). The V end lost 6 bases, the J end lost 3 bases, and 12 bases lay between the germline ends. CDR3 size: 13 residues. The germline CDR1 and CDR2 sequences are MNHEY and SVGEGT. The CDR3 DNA sequence: TGTGCCAGCAGCCCCGGGACTGACTACGAGCAGTACTTC. Translating it yields CASSPGTDYEQYF.

This clonotype showed up just a few times. The chain joins TRBV10-3 to TRBJ2-3; 14 bases map to TRBD2. Germline V gene data show CDR1 as ENHRY and CDR2 as SYGVKD. V dropped 7 bases and J dropped 5; count of bases not matched to a gene: 5. The CDR3 spans 15 residues. CDR3 bases: TGTGCCATCACCGGGACTAGCGGGAGTATAGATACGCAGTATTTT. Its translation is CAITGTSGSIDTQYF.

The J gene is TRBJ2-7, the V gene TRBV20-1; D may be TRBD1 (6 bases). Germline values: CDR1 DFQATT, CDR2 SNEGSKA (reference sequence). V was trimmed by 4 bases and J by 3 bases, leaving 10 bases between them. The CDR3 runs to 12 residues. In DNA, the CDR3 is TGCAGTGCTATGGGGGCGTTCTACGAGCAGTACTTC. Translated, it gives CSAMGAFYEQYF.

The chain uses TRBV18 and TRBJ2-5; TRBD1 might be the D (6 bases). CDR3 length: 15 residues. Germline CDR1 and CDR2: KGHSH and LQKENI. V was trimmed by 4 bases and J by 0 bases, leaving 12 bases between them. CDR3 region: CASSQGQTYQETQYF. CDR3 nucleotides: TGTGCCAGCTCACAAGGACAGACGTACCAAGAGACCCAGTACTTC.

The chain recombines TRBV25-1 with TRBJ1-2; D is undetermined. The V end was cut by 7 bases, the J end by 4 bases, with 10 bases between. The CDR3 covers 12 residues. Germline CDR1 MGHDK, CDR2 SYGVNS. The CDR3 DNA reads as TGTGCCAGCATGGAGAATTCCTATGGCTACACCTTC. Its protein is CASMENSYGYTF.

This clonotype was detected only a few times. This sequence joins TRBV12-3 or TRBV12-4 and TRBJ2-1; 9 bases are shared with TRBD1. The trim removed 4 bases at V and 6 bases at J, leaving 7 bases unmatched. The CDR3 spans 15 residues. Here the CDR3 DNA reads TGTGCCAGCAGTTCTTCCGGGACAGGGTCCAATGAGCAGTTCTTC. Its protein is CASSSSGTGSNEQFF.

This clonotype was detected only a few times. The chain uses TRBV6-1 and TRBJ1-6; 7 positions match TRBD1. Looked up from germline, CDR1 is MNHNS and CDR2 is SASEGT. V lost 6 bases and J lost 6; bases outside the gene matches: 5. The CDR3 covers 14 residues. The CDR3 loop reads CASRPNRGNSPLHF. In DNA, the CDR3 is TGTGCCAGCAGGCCTAACAGGGGTAATTCACCCCTCCACTTT.